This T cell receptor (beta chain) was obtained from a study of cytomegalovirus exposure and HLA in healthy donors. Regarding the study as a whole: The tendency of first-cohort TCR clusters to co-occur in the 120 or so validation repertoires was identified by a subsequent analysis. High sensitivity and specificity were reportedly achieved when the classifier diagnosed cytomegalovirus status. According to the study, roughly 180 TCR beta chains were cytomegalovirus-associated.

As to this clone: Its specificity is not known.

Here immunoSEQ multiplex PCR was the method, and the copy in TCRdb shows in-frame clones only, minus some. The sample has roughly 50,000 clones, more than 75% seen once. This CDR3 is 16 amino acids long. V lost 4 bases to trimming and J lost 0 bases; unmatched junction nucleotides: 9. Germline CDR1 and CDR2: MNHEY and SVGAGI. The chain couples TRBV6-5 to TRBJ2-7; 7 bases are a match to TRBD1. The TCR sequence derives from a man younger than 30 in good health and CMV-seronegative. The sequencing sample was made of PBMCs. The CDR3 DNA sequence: TGTGCCAGCAGTTCGTTCAGGGGGTTAGTCTCCTACGAGCAGTACTTC. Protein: CASSSFRGLVSYEQYF.